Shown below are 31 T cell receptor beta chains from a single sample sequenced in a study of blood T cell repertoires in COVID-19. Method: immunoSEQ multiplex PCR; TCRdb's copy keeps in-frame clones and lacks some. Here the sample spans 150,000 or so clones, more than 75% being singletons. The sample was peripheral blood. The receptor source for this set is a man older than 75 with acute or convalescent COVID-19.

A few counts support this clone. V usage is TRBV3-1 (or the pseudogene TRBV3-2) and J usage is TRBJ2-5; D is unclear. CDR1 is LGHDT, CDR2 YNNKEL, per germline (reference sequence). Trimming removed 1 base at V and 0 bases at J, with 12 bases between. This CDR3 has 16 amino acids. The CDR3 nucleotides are TGTGCCAGCAGCCAAGCTCTAGAATCGTACCAAGAGACCCAGTACTTC. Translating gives CASSQALESYQETQYF.

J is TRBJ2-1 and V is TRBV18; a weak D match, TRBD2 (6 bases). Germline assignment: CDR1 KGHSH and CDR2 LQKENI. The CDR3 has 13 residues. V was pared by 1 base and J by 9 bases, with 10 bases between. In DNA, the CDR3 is TGTGCCAGCTCACCACAGACTAGTGCTGAGCAGTTCTTC. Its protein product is CASSPQTSAEQFF.

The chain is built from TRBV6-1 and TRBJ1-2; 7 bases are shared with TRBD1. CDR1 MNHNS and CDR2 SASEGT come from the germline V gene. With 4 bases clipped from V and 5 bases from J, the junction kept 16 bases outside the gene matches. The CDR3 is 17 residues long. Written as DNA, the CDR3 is TGTGCCAGCAGTGCCACGCCCCCCCGGGACAGAGCGTATGGCTACACCTTC. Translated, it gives CASSATPPRDRAYGYTF.

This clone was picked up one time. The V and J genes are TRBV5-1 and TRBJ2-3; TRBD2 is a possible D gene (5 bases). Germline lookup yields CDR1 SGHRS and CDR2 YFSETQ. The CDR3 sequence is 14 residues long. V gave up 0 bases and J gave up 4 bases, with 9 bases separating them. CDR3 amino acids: CASSLAGVADTQYF. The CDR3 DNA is TGCGCCAGCAGCTTGGCCGGGGTTGCAGATACGCAGTATTTT. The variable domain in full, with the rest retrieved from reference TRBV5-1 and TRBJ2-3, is KAGVTQTPRYLIKTRGQQVTLSCSPISGHRSVSWYQQTPGQGLQFLFEYFSETQRNKGNFPGRFSGRQFSNSRSEMNVSTLELGDSALYLCASSLAGVADTQYFGPGTRLTVL.

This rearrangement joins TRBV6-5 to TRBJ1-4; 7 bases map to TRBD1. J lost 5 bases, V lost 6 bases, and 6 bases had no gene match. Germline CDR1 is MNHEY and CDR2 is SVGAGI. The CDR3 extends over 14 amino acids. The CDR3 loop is CASSYDRVNEKLFF. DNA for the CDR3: TGTGCCAGCAGCTACGACAGGGTAAATGAAAAACTGTTTTTT.

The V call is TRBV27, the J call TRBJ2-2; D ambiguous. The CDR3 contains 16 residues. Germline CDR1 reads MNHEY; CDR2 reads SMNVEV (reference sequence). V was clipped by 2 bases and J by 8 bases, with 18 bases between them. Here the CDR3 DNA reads TGTGCCAGCAGTTTAGTTGGGCGTCCCCCTACAGGGGAGCTGTTTTTT. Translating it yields CASSLVGRPPTGELFF.

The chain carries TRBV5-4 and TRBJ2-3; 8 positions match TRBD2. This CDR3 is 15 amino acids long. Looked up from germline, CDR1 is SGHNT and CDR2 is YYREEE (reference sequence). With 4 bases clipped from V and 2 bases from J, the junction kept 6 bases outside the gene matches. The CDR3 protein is CASSIGGGYTDTQYF. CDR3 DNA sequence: TGTGCCAGCAGCATCGGGGGGGGCTACACAGATACGCAGTATTTT.

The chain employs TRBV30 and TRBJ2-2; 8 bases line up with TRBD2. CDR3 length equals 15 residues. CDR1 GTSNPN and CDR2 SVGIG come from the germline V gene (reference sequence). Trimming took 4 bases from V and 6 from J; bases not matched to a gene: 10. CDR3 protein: CAWNPIAGQAGELFF. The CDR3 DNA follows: TGTGCCTGGAATCCAATAGCGGGGCAGGCCGGGGAGCTGTTTTTT.

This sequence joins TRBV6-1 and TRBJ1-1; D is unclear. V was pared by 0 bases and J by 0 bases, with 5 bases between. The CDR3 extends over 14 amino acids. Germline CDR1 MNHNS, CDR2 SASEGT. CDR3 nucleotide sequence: TGTGCCAGCAGTGAAGCCGGGATGAACACTGAAGCTTTCTTT. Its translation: CASSEAGMNTEAFF.

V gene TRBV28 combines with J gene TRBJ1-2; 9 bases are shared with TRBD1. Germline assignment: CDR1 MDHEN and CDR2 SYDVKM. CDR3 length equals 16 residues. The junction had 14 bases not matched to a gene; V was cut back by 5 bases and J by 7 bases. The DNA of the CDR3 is TGTGCCAGCAGTGGGGACGTCCGGGACAGGGACGGTGGCTACACCTTC. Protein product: CASSGDVRDRDGGYTF.

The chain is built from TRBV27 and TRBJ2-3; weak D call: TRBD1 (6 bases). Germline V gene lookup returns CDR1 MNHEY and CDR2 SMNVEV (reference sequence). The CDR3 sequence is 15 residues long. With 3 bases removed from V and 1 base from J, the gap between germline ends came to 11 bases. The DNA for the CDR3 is TGTGCCAGCAGTTTCCGTCCAGGGGGCACAGATACGCAGTATTTT. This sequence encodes CASSFRPGGTDTQYF.

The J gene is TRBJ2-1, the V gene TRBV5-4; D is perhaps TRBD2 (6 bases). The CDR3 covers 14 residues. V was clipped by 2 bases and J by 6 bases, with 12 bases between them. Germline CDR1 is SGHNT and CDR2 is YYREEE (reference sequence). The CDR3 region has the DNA TGTGCCAGCAGCTTAGGACTAACCGGCAATGAGCAGTTCTTC. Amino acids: CASSLGLTGNEQFF. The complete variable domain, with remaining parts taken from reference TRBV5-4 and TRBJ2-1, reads ETGVTQSPTHLIKTRGQQVTLRCSSQSGHNTVSWYQQALGQGPQFIFQYYREEENGRGNFPPRFSGLQFPNYSSELNVNALELDDSALYLCASSLGLTGNEQFFGPGTRLTVL.

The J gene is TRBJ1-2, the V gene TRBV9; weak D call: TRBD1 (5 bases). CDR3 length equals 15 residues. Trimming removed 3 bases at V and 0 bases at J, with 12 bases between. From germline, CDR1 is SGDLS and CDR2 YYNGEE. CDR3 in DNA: TGTGCCAGCAGCGCTACAGGCGCTGCTAACTATGGCTACACCTTC. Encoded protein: CASSATGAANYGYTF.

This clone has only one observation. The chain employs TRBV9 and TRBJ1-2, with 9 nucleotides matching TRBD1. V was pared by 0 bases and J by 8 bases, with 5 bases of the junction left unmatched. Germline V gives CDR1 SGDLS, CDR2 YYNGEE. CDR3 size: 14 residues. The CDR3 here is CASSVDGTGIGYTF. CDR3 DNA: TGTGCCAGCAGCGTAGATGGGACAGGGATCGGCTACACCTTC.

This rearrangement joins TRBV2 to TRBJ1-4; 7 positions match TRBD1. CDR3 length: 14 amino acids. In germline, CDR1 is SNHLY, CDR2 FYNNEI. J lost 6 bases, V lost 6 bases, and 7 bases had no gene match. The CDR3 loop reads CASRLDRTDEKLFF. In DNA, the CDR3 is TGTGCCAGCAGATTGGACAGGACAGATGAAAAACTGTTTTTT.

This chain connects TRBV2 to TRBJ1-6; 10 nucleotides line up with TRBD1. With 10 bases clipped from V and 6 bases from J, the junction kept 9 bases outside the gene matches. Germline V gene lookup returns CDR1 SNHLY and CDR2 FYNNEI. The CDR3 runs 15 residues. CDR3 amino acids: CATQTGGLGNSPLHF. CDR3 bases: TGTGCCACCCAGACAGGGGGCCTCGGTAATTCACCCCTCCACTTT.

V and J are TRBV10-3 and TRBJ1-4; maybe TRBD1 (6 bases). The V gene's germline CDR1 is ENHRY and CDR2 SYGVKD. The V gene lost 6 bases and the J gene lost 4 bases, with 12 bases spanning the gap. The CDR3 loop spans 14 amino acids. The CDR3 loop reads CAIREDRNNEKLFF. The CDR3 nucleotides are TGTGCCATCAGGGAAGACAGGAATAATGAAAAACTGTTTTTT.

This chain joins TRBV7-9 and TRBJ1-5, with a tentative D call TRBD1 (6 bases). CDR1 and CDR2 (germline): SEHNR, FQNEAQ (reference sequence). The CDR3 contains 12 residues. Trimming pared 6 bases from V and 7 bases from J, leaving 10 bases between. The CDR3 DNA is TGTGCCAGCAGAGCAGGGGTCCAGCCCCAGCATTTT. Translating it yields CASRAGVQPQHF.

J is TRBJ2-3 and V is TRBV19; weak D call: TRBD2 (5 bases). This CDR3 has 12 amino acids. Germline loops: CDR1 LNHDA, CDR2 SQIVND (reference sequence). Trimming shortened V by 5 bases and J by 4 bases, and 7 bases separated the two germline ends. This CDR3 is CASSEGPDTQYF. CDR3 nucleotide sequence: TGTGCCAGTAGTGAGGGTCCAGATACGCAGTATTTT.

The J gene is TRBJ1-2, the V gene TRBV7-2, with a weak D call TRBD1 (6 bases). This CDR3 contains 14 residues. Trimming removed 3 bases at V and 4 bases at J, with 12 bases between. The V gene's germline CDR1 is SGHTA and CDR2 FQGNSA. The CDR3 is CASSFSTGSYGYTF. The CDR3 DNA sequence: TGTGCCAGCAGCTTCAGCACAGGGAGCTATGGCTACACCTTC.

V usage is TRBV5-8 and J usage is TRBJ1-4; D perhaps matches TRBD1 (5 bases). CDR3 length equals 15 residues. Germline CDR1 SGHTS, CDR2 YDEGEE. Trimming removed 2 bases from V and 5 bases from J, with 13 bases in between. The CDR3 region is CASSLEGLRNEKLFF. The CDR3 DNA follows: TGTGCCAGCAGCTTAGAGGGACTCCGGAATGAAAAACTGTTTTTT. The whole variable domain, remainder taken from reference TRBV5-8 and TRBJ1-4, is EAGVTQSPTHLIKTRGQQATLRCSPISGHTSVYWYQQALGLGLQFLLWYDEGEERNRGNFPPRFSGRQFPNYSSELNVNALELEDSALYLCASSLEGLRNEKLFFGSGTQLSVL.

The DNA of the CDR3 is TGTGCCAGCAGCTTCGGAGACTATGGCTACACCTTC. Protein: CASSFGDYGYTF. This rearrangement joins TRBV7-9 to TRBJ1-2, with unresolved D. Trimming pared 3 bases from V and 3 bases from J, leaving 5 bases between. Per germline, CDR1 SEHNR and CDR2 FQNEAQ (reference sequence). This CDR3 has 12 amino acids.

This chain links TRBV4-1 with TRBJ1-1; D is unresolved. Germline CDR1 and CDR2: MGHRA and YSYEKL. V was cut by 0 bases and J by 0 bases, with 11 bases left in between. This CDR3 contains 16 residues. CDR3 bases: TGCGCCAGCAGCCAAGATCCACGGGTAATGAACACTGAAGCTTTCTTT. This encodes CASSQDPRVMNTEAFF.

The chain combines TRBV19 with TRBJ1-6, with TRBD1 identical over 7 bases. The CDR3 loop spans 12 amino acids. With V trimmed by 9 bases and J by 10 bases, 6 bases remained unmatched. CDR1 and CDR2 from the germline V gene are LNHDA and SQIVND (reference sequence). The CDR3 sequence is CASATGVSPLHF. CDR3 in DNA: TGTGCCAGCGCAACAGGGGTGTCACCCCTCCACTTT.

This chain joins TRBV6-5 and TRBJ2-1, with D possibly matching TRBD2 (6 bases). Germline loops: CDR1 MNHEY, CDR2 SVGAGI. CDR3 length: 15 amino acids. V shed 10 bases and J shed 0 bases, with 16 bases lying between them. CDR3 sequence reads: CATGTGTGSYNEQFF. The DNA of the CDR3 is TGTGCCACTGGGACCGGGACTGGCTCCTACAATGAGCAGTTCTTC.

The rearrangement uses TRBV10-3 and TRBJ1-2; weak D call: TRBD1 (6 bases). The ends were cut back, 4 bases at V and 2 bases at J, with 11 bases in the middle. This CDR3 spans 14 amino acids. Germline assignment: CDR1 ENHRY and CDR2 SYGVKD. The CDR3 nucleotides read TGTGCCATCAGTGCAGGCAGGGGAAACTATGGCTACACCTTC. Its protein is CAISAGRGNYGYTF.

The CDR3 region is CSARRGVEAFF. The CDR3 DNA follows: TGCAGTGCTAGAAGGGGTGTAGAAGCTTTCTTT. The chain uses TRBV20-1 and TRBJ1-1; possible D gene TRBD1, 5 bases. This CDR3 has 11 amino acids. V lost 2 bases and J lost 8, with 9 bases in between. Germline V gene lookup returns CDR1 DFQATT and CDR2 SNEGSKA (reference sequence).

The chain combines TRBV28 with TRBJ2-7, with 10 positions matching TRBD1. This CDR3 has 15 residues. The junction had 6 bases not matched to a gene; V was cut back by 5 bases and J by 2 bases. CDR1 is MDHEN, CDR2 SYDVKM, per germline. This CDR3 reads CASSVTGTGAYEQYF. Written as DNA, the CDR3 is TGTGCCAGCAGTGTTACCGGGACAGGGGCCTACGAGCAGTACTTC.

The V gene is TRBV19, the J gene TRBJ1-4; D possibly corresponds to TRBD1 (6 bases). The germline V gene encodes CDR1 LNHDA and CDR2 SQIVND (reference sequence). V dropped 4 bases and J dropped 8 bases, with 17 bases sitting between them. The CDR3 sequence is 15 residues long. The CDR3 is CASSKVAQGTEKLFF. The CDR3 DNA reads TGTGCCAGTAGTAAGGTCGCACAGGGAACGGAAAAACTGTTTTTT.

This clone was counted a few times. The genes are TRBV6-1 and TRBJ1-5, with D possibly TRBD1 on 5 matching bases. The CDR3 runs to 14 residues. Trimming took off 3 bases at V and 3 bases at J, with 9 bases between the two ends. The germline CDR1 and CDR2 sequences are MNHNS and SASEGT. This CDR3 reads CASSDGGINQPQHF. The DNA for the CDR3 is TGTGCCAGCAGTGACGGGGGAATCAATCAGCCCCAGCATTTT.

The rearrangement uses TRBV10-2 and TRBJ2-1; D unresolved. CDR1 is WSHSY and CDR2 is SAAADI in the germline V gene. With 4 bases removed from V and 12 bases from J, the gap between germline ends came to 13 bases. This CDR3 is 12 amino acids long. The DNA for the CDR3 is TGCGCCAGCAGTGCCGAGGAAATGTGGCAGTTCTTC. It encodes CASSAEEMWQFF.